This TCR beta chain came from a study of blood T cells in healthy people across ages. About the research overall: Capturing about one barcoded beta molecule per two T cells was achieved by template switching.

Staff drew roughly 10 milliliters of peripheral blood from each donor. General study findings and limits: Donor CMV status was unknown, possibly confounding expanded clonotype changes.

The authors ran a second PCR of 7 to 11 cycles using a sample-barcoded 5' primer and a J-beta primer mix. Individual samples furnished no less than 2.5 million CDR3-containing paired-end reads apiece. TCRdb itself ran the 5' RACE reads through MiXCR, one entry per CDR3 protein. The profile shows 1.8 million or so distinct CDR3 sequences, around 42% of them singletons. The CDR3 consists of 15 residues. Germline CDR1 is LGHNA and CDR2 is YSLEER. V lost 4 bases and J lost 4, with 16 bases in between. Concerning this clonotype: Its specificity is unknown.

The material sequenced was blood. J is TRBJ2-5 and V is TRBV4-3; D might be TRBD2 (6 bases). The sequence was collected from a human donor in good health. This chain's CDR3 is CASSLEWGGGETQYF. As DNA, the CDR3 is TGCGCCAGCAGCCTCGAGTGGGGAGGAGGAGAGACCCAGTACTTC.